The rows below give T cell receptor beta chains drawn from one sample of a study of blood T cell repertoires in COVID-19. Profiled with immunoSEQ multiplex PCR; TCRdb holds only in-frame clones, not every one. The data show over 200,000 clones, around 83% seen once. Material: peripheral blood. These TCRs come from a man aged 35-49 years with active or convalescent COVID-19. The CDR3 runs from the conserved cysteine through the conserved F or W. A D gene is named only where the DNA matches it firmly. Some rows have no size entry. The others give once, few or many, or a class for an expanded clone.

TGTGCCAGCAGCTTGGTAACAGGCGTTACCTACGAGCAGTACTTC | CASSLVTGVTYEQYF | TRBJ2-7 | NA | NA | TRBV5-4
TGTGCCAGCAGCTCCCGGACAGAGTACGTGGAGCAGTACTTC | CASSSRTEYVEQYF | TRBJ2-7 | once | NA | TRBV7-2
TGTGCCAGCGGGGGTGGGCTAGCGGAAATCACAGATACGCAGTATTTT | CASGGGLAEITDTQYF | TRBJ2-3 | NA | TRBD2 | TRBV2
TGTGCCAGCAGCCCTAGGACAGTGCCCATGAACACTGAAGCTTTCTTT | CASSPRTVPMNTEAFF | TRBJ1-1 | NA | NA | TRBV7-8
TGTGCCAGCAGCCTCGGACAGGGGATCCATCAGCCCCAGCATTTT | CASSLGQGIHQPQHF | TRBJ1-5 | NA | TRBD1 | TRBV7-9
TGTGCCTGGGTCCGTCAGGGTGGGGGCTACACCTTC | CAWVRQGGGYTF | TRBJ1-2 | NA | NA | TRBV30
TGTGCCAGTACCCCGGACACCCGAGGCGGCTACACCTTC | CASTPDTRGGYTF | TRBJ1-2 | NA | NA | TRBV19
TGTGCCAGCAGTGAATCCACTGGGGCCAACGTCCTGACTTTC | CASSESTGANVLTF | TRBJ2-6 | NA | NA | TRBV6-4
TGTGCCATTCGACAGGGGGCAACTAATGAAAAACTGTTTTTT | CAIRQGATNEKLFF | TRBJ1-4 | NA | TRBD1 | TRBV10-3
TGTGCCAGCAGCGTAGGGGGGGGCGCTACCTACGAGCAGTACTTC | CASSVGGGATYEQYF | TRBJ2-7 | NA | NA | TRBV28
TGTGCCAGCAGCTTAAGGGTCCAGGGCAGCTCGGGCGGCTACACCTTC | CASSLRVQGSSGGYTF | TRBJ1-2 | once | NA | TRBV7-2
TGTGCCAGCAGCCCGACAGGGGGCATCGAGACCCAGTACTTC | CASSPTGGIETQYF | TRBJ2-5 | NA | TRBD1 | TRBV4-2
TGTGCCAGCAGCTTAGAACAGGGGGCAGTCTATGGCTACACCTTC | CASSLEQGAVYGYTF | TRBJ1-2 | few | TRBD1 | TRBV11-3
TGTGCCAGCAGCCGGGACAGGGATACTGAAGCTTTCTTT | CASSRDRDTEAFF | TRBJ1-1 | NA | TRBD1 | TRBV11-3
TGTGCCAGCCGTAAGAGTATCAATGAAAAACTGTTTTTT | CASRKSINEKLFF | TRBJ1-4 | NA | NA | TRBV6-1
TGTGCCAGCAGGTACAGGGGGCTCCTAGATACGCAGTATTTT | CASRYRGLLDTQYF | TRBJ2-3 | few | TRBD1 | TRBV27
TGTGCCAGCTCAGGGGAATCCTATAATTCACCCCTCCACTTT | CASSGESYNSPLHF | TRBJ1-6 | once | NA | TRBV14
TGTGCCAGTAGTATAATGGCGGATAGCAATCAGCCCCAGCATTTT | CASSIMADSNQPQHF | TRBJ1-5 | NA | NA | TRBV19
TGTGCCACAAAGGACAGGTGGGACACTGAAGCTTTCTTT | CATKDRWDTEAFF | TRBJ1-1 | NA | TRBD1 | TRBV19
TGTGCCAGCAGCCCTACTGTGGAGACCCAGTACTTC | CASSPTVETQYF | TRBJ2-5 | NA | NA | TRBV7-6
TGTGCCAGCCATAGACAGGATAACTATGGCTACACCTTC | CASHRQDNYGYTF | TRBJ1-2 | NA | NA | TRBV6-5
TGTGCCAGTAGGACTCCTGGGGCCAACGTCCTGACTTTC | CASRTPGANVLTF | TRBJ2-6 | NA | NA | TRBV19
TGTGCCAGCAGCTTTTCGGACAGGGTTGGGACTGAAGCTTTCTTT | CASSFSDRVGTEAFF | TRBJ1-1 | NA | TRBD1 | TRBV5-5
TGTGCCAGCAGCTTATTAGGGACAGAGAATTCACCCCTCCACTTT | CASSLLGTENSPLHF | TRBJ1-6 | NA | TRBD1 | TRBV11-1
TGTGCCAGCAGCCCACCGACAGGGGGACAAGTACGAGGAAACACCATATATTTT | CASSPPTGGQVRGNTIYF | TRBJ1-3 | NA | TRBD1 | TRBV4-2
TGTGCCAGTAGTAGACAGGGGTCGGCTGGAAACACCATATATTTT | CASSRQGSAGNTIYF | TRBJ1-3 | NA | TRBD1 | TRBV19
TGTGCCAGCAGTCTACAGGTCGGACTAGCGGATAGCACAGATACGCAGTATTTT | CASSLQVGLADSTDTQYF | TRBJ2-3 | once | TRBD2 | TRBV27